Below, 21 T cell receptor beta chains from the same sample are listed, as sequenced in a study of control samples from healthy donors and cancer patients. Repertoires were generated with immunoSEQ multiplex PCR, while TCRdb's copy carries only in-frame clones and drops some. The table includes tens of thousands of clones, 70% to 85% detected once. Sequenced material: PBMCs. The receptor source for this set is a man between 65 and 85 years old with lung cancer.

This chain connects TRBV6-5 to TRBJ2-1, with TRBD2 identical over 11 bases. The germline V gene encodes CDR1 MNHEY and CDR2 SVGAGI. J lost 8 bases, V lost 2 bases, and 8 bases had no gene match. This CDR3 region has 16 residues. The CDR3 DNA is TGTGCCAGCAGTTACATCGTACTAGCGGGGGTGGATGAGCAGTTCTTC. It yields the protein CASSYIVLAGVDEQFF.

This chain connects TRBV5-6 to TRBJ1-1; maybe TRBD1 (6 bases). Germline loops: CDR1 SGHDT, CDR2 YYEEEE. V dropped 4 bases and J dropped 5 bases, with 21 bases sitting between them. The CDR3 has 16 residues. The DNA of the CDR3 is TGTGCCAGCAGCCCAGACCTTGGAGGGGGTGGAACTGAAGCTTTCTTT. Translating gives CASSPDLGGGGTEAFF.

This clone was observed a single time. The chain carries TRBV5-1 and TRBJ2-7; 9 bases align to TRBD1. Germline CDR1 reads SGHRS; CDR2 reads YFSETQ. The CDR3 consists of 15 residues. After removal of 4 bases from V and 7 bases from J, the junction contained 12 bases not matched to a gene. The CDR3: CASSGPGQGTGEQYF. CDR3 sequence (DNA): TGCGCCAGCAGCGGGCCGGGACAGGGTACGGGGGAGCAGTACTTC.

The gene calls are TRBV5-4 and TRBJ2-1, with 7 positions matching TRBD1. The V gene's germline CDR1 is SGHNT and CDR2 YYREEE (reference sequence). J was trimmed by 0 bases and V by 0 bases; bases with no gene match: 3. CDR3 length equals 16 residues. CDR3 protein: CASSLVRDSSYNEQFF. The CDR3, as DNA: TGTGCCAGCAGCTTGGTTCGGGACAGCTCCTACAATGAGCAGTTCTTC. Combining the CDR3 with reference TRBV5-4 and TRBJ2-1 gives the whole variable domain ETGVTQSPTHLIKTRGQQVTLRCSSQSGHNTVSWYQQALGQGPQFIFQYYREEENGRGNFPPRFSGLQFPNYSSELNVNALELDDSALYLCASSLVRDSSYNEQFFGPGTRLTVL.

This chain uses TRBV28 with TRBJ1-2, with TRBD1 identical over 7 bases. Trimming at V came to 6 bases and at J to 0 bases, leaving 10 bases not matched to a gene. Germline V gene data show CDR1 as MDHEN and CDR2 as SYDVKM. This CDR3 spans 16 amino acids. The CDR3, as DNA: TGTGCCAGCAGCTCCAATGGACAGGTTTCTAACTATGGCTACACCTTC. It is translated as CASSSNGQVSNYGYTF.

This clone was seen just once. This chain links TRBV2 with TRBJ2-7; 11 nucleotides line up with TRBD1. V trimming: 2 bases; J trimming: 5 bases; junction bases outside the gene matches: 2. The CDR3 spans 14 residues. Germline V gives CDR1 SNHLY, CDR2 FYNNEI. The CDR3 loop is CASSERTGGHEQYF. The CDR3 DNA follows: TGTGCCAGCAGTGAAAGGACAGGGGGCCACGAGCAGTACTTC.

The V gene is TRBV4-2, the J gene TRBJ2-5, with D maybe TRBD2 (5 bases). The V gene's germline CDR1 is LGHNA and CDR2 YNFKEQ. The V end was cut by 1 base, the J end by 5 bases, with 8 bases between. The CDR3 is 13 residues long. This CDR3 reads CASSQASMETQYF. The CDR3 nucleotides read TGTGCCAGCAGCCAAGCTAGCATGGAGACCCAGTACTTC.

This clone was detected once. The V gene is TRBV19, the J gene TRBJ1-6; maybe TRBD1 (5 bases). The V gene's germline CDR1 is LNHDA and CDR2 SQIVND (reference sequence). Trimming took 8 bases from V and 1 from J, leaving 6 bases between them. The CDR3 is 13 amino acids. CDR3 sequence (DNA): TGTGCCAGTGGGGGATCCTATAATTCACCCCTCCACTTT. Amino acids: CASGGSYNSPLHF.

The rearrangement joins TRBV19 to TRBJ2-6; D remains unclear. Germline V gene data show CDR1 as LNHDA and CDR2 as SQIVND (reference sequence). The germline V and J ends were trimmed by 3 bases and 0 bases, with 12 bases remaining between them. The CDR3 length is 17 residues. CDR3: CASSIGPKSSGANVLTF. In nucleotides, the CDR3 is TGTGCCAGTAGTATCGGACCCAAGAGCTCTGGGGCCAACGTCCTGACTTTC.

The rearrangement joins TRBV7-9 to TRBJ2-5; D ambiguous. V was pared by 5 bases and J by 3 bases, with 13 bases between. Germline V CDR1 and CDR2: SEHNR, FQNEAQ (reference sequence). CDR3 size: 14 residues. CDR3 nucleotide sequence: TGTGCCAGCAGCCCCACTTACGGAAAAGAGACCCAGTACTTC. Its protein product is CASSPTYGKETQYF.

There are a few counts of this clone. In the same sample, other DNA sequences code for this CDR3. This chain connects TRBV28 to TRBJ2-6, with D possibly TRBD2 on 6 matching bases. Trimming pared 2 bases from V and 1 base from J, leaving 21 bases between. This CDR3 spans 20 amino acids. CDR1 is MDHEN and CDR2 is SYDVKM in the germline V gene. The CDR3 loop is CASSLIKRVGLLSGANVLTF. CDR3 nucleotide sequence: TGTGCCAGCAGTTTAATTAAGAGGGTGGGACTGTTATCTGGGGCCAACGTCCTGACTTTC.

This clone appeared once. The rearrangement joins TRBV5-1 to TRBJ1-2; no firm D call. V dropped 0 bases and J dropped 4 bases, with 10 bases sitting between them. The germline CDR1 and CDR2 sequences are SGHRS and YFSETQ. This CDR3 region has 14 residues. CDR3 residues: CASSLDGLLYGYTF. The CDR3 nucleotides read TGCGCCAGCAGCTTGGATGGTCTCCTCTATGGCTACACCTTC.

The rearrangement links TRBV11-2 to TRBJ2-4; TRBD1 matches 9 bases. Looked up from germline, CDR1 is SGHAT and CDR2 is FQNNGV. The CDR3 has 15 residues. With 5 bases clipped from V and 6 bases from J, the junction kept 8 bases outside the gene matches. CDR3 protein: CASSPGTGNRNIQYF. The CDR3 DNA reads TGTGCCAGCAGCCCCGGGACAGGGAACAGAAACATTCAGTACTTC.

The gene calls are TRBV6-6 and TRBJ1-3; D unclear. Germline V lookup: CDR1 MNHNY, CDR2 SVGAGI (reference sequence). The CDR3 runs to 14 residues. V was cut by 6 bases and J by 1 base, with 10 bases left in between. As DNA, the CDR3 is TGTGCCAGCAGCCCGGATGGGTCTGGAAACACCATATATTTT. It specifies CASSPDGSGNTIYF.

The chain is built from TRBV27 and TRBJ2-7; no clear D. V lost 6 bases and J lost 3, with 18 bases in between. The CDR3 covers 15 residues. Germline values: CDR1 MNHEY, CDR2 SMNVEV (reference sequence). The CDR3 here is CASRKKDNSVYEQYF. CDR3 bases: TGTGCCAGCAGAAAAAAAGACAACAGCGTCTACGAGCAGTACTTC.

The DNA for the CDR3 is TGTGCCAGCAGCCGCGAGGGGACTACGCCCCGTGATACGCAGTATTTT. It encodes CASSREGTTPRDTQYF. The chain combines TRBV7-9 with TRBJ2-3; 7 nucleotides agree with TRBD2. V shed 5 bases and J 6 bases; nucleotides not matched to a gene: 14. The length of the CDR3 is 16 residues. Germline V gene sequence: CDR1 SEHNR, CDR2 FQNEAQ (reference sequence).

This chain links TRBV6-5 with TRBJ1-2; D is unresolved. Germline assignment: CDR1 MNHEY and CDR2 SVGAGI. The CDR3 is made up of 13 amino acids. V lost 0 bases and J 4 bases, leaving 6 bases between the germline ends. CDR3 sequence: CASSYSQSYGYTF. CDR3 sequence (DNA): TGTGCCAGCAGTTACTCGCAGAGCTATGGCTACACCTTC.

The V call is TRBV2, the J call TRBJ2-2; TRBD1 aligns across 7 bases. This CDR3 region has 15 residues. Unmatched junction bases numbered 8, after V lost 6 bases and J lost 4 bases. Germline V gene lookup returns CDR1 SNHLY and CDR2 FYNNEI. The CDR3 DNA reads TGTGCCAGCAGAAGGGGGCAGGGCGGCACCGGGGAGCTGTTTTTT. Protein sequence: CASRRGQGGTGELFF.

The chain combines TRBV3-1 (or the pseudogene TRBV3-2) with TRBJ2-7, with D unresolved. V was cut by 1 base and J by 0 bases, with 7 bases left in between. The CDR3 totals 14 residues. CDR1 is LGHDT and CDR2 is YNNKEL in the germline V gene (reference sequence). CDR3 DNA sequence: TGTGCCAGCAGCCAAGTTCATGGCTCCTACGAGCAGTACTTC. Translation: CASSQVHGSYEQYF.

The chain uses TRBV19 and TRBJ1-3; the match to TRBD1 covers 9 bases. The CDR3 has 16 amino acids. Germline CDR1 LNHDA, CDR2 SQIVND (reference sequence). V gave up 4 bases and J gave up 3 bases; unmatched junction bases: 7. The CDR3 here is CASSTRQGQGGNTIYF. Written as DNA, the CDR3 is TGTGCCAGTAGTACGCGACAGGGACAGGGTGGAAACACCATATATTTT.

This chain uses TRBV5-1 with TRBJ2-1; TRBD1 agrees at 8 bases. CDR1 is SGHRS and CDR2 is YFSETQ in the germline V gene. The CDR3 consists of 17 residues. Trimming cost V 4 bases and J 5 bases; bases outside gene matches: 14. The CDR3 region is CASSPDRRDRLNNEQFF. The DNA for the CDR3 is TGCGCCAGCAGCCCCGACCGCCGGGACAGGTTAAACAATGAGCAGTTCTTC.